Listed below are T cell receptor beta chains from one sample, sequenced in a study of T-cell memory formation after mild COVID-19. MiXCR was run by TCRdb on the 5' RACE reads, yielding one entry per CDR3 protein. The data show about 430,000 distinct CDR3 sequences, with more than 20% seen just once and 8.5% to 10% held by the top ten. The sequencing input was PBMCs or a T cell subset sorted from them (not recorded which). The receptors originated from an adult woman who had mild COVID-19 (a few samples of this study predate the infection). Cell type and time point are not known. Each CDR3 is given with its conserved first and last residue. A D gene is named only where the DNA matches it firmly. A row's size may be missing; if present it is once, few, many or a size class.

>TRBJ1-5|NA|TRBV21-1|NA
CASSKISGEGWQPQHF
TGTGCCAGCAGCAAAATATCCGGGGAAGGGTGGCAGCCCCAGCATTTT
>TRBJ2-7|NA|TRBV20-1|NA
CSAKGLGTLGEQYF
TGCAGTGCTAAAGGGCTCGGGACCTTAGGGGAGCAGTACTTC
>TRBJ2-1|TRBD2|TRBV25-1|NA
CASSEPLAGNRNEQFF
TGTGCCAGCAGTGAACCTCTAGCGGGGAACCGGAATGAGCAGTTCTTC
>TRBJ2-7|NA|TRBV4-2|many
CASSQAGVSNSYEQYF
TGTGCCAGCAGCCAAGCCGGGGTCTCAAATTCCTACGAGCAGTACTTC
>TRBJ2-2|NA|TRBV5-1|few
CASSTDRAGTGELFF
TGCGCCAGCAGCACCGACAGGGCGGGGACCGGGGAGCTGTTTTTT
>TRBJ2-5|TRBD2|TRBV20-1|many
CSASVPGLAGGQYF
TGCAGTGCTAGCGTCCCCGGACTAGCGGGAGGGCAGTACTTC
>TRBJ2-3|NA|TRBV6-4|few
CASSGGGHRTDTQYF
TGTGCCAGCAGTGGGGGAGGACATCGCACAGATACGCAGTATTTT
>TRBJ1-1|TRBD1|TRBV5-1|NA
CASSLIGGWYTEAFF
TGCGCCAGCAGCTTAATAGGGGGCTGGTACACTGAAGCTTTCTTT
>TRBJ1-5|TRBD1|TRBV6-1|NA
CASSSGQGVHQPQHF
TGTGCCAGCAGTTCGGGACAGGGGGTCCATCAGCCCCAGCATTTT
>TRBJ2-7|NA|TRBV7-9|few
CASSSGNRPYEQYF
TGTGCCAGCAGCTCCGGTAATAGACCCTACGAGCAGTACTTC
>TRBJ2-7|NA|TRBV24-1|NA
CATSDPHSENEQYF
TGTGCCACCAGTGACCCGCACTCAGAGAACGAGCAGTACTTC
>TRBJ2-7|TRBD1|TRBV7-2|NA
CASSLAGGGVYEQYF
TGTGCCAGCAGCTTAGCAGGGGGCGGTGTCTACGAGCAGTACTTC
>TRBJ2-5|TRBD1|TRBV7-2|few
CASSPGQGAYF
TGTGCCAGCAGCCCAGGACAGGGGGCATACTTC
>TRBJ2-7|TRBD1|TRBV7-2|NA
CASSLDRALPEQYF
TGTGCCAGCAGTTTGGACAGGGCCTTGCCCGAGCAGTACTTC
>TRBJ2-7|NA|TRBV24-1|few
CATGRMTPPLREQYF
TGTGCCACCGGACGGATGACCCCTCCTCTTCGCGAGCAGTACTTC
>TRBJ2-7|NA|TRBV7-3|few
CASSPGTPREQYF
TGTGCCAGCAGTCCCGGGACCCCCCGGGAGCAGTACTTC
>TRBJ2-7|NA|TRBV5-5|few
CASSLTKRTYEQYF
TGTGCCAGCAGCCTCACCAAGCGAACCTACGAGCAGTACTTC
>TRBJ1-5|NA|TRBV12-3/TRBV12-4|few
CASSTGQSNQPQHF
TGTGCCAGCAGCACCGGACAGTCCAATCAGCCCCAGCATTTT
>TRBJ2-5|NA|TRBV18|NA
CASSRLAGIETQYF
TGTGCCAGCTCACGCCTAGCAGGGATAGAGACCCAGTACTTC
>TRBJ2-1|TRBD2|TRBV20-1|NA
CSATVAGENNEQFF
TGCAGTGCTACAGTAGCGGGAGAGAACAATGAGCAGTTCTTC
>TRBJ2-2|NA|TRBV5-1|many
CASSSGQNTGELFF
TGCGCCAGCAGCTCGGGACAGAACACCGGGGAGCTGTTTTTT
>TRBJ2-1|TRBD2|TRBV12-3/TRBV12-4|few
CASSLLAGGDNEQFF
TGTGCCAGCAGTCTGCTAGCGGGAGGAGACAATGAGCAGTTCTTC
>TRBJ2-2|NA|TRBV5-5|NA
CASSLGPNRVHTGELFF
TGTGCCAGCAGCTTGGGGCCAAACAGGGTGCACACCGGGGAGCTGTTTTTT
>TRBJ2-7|NA|TRBV29-1|NA
CSVTGGAGGTYEQYF
TGCAGCGTGACGGGCGGGGCAGGGGGAACCTACGAGCAGTACTTC
>TRBJ2-7|TRBD1|TRBV7-8|few
CASSSSTGSGFYEQYF
TGTGCCAGCAGCTCGTCGACAGGGTCTGGTTTCTACGAGCAGTACTTC
>TRBJ2-7|TRBD1|TRBV29-1|NA
CSLELTGGQGLPSYEQYF
TGCAGCCTAGAATTGACAGGGGGGCAGGGTCTCCCCTCCTACGAGCAGTACTTC
>TRBJ1-1|NA|TRBV7-9|few
CASSSRTPTEAFF
TGTGCCAGCAGCTCAAGGACCCCAACTGAAGCTTTCTTT
>TRBJ1-3|NA|TRBV11-2|NA
CASSQGGSSRFTIYF
TGTGCCAGCAGCCAAGGGGGATCCTCTAGGTTTACCATATATTTT
>TRBJ1-2|NA|TRBV20-1|few
CSARTVRVGYGYTF
TGCAGTGCTAGAACCGTCCGGGTTGGATATGGCTACACCTTC
>TRBJ2-7|TRBD1|TRBV4-2|few
CASSQTAGDRVYEQYF
TGTGCCAGCAGCCAAACGGCGGGTGACAGGGTTTACGAGCAGTACTTC
>TRBJ2-7|NA|TRBV5-1|few
CASSFKGSSYEQYF
TGCGCCAGCAGCTTCAAGGGGAGCTCCTACGAGCAGTACTTC
>TRBJ2-4|NA|TRBV30|NA
CAWSVPIGTAAAIQYF
TGTGCCTGGAGTGTACCTATCGGGACCGCTGCCGCTATTCAGTACTTC
>TRBJ1-1|NA|TRBV4-3|few
CASSPQPRNTEAFF
TGCGCCAGCAGCCCACAGCCCAGGAACACTGAAGCTTTCTTT
>TRBJ2-7|NA|TRBV4-1|NA
CASSMGPGYEQYF
TGCGCCAGCAGCATGGGACCCGGGTACGAGCAGTACTTC
>TRBJ2-2|TRBD1|TRBV27|NA
CASSLPGTGRGELFF
TGTGCCAGCAGCCTCCCCGGGACAGGGCGCGGGGAGCTGTTTTTT
>TRBJ1-2|TRBD1|TRBV7-8|few
CASSPGTGPGYGYTF
TGTGCCAGCAGCCCCGGGACAGGGCCGGGCTATGGCTACACCTTC
>TRBJ1-1|NA|TRBV4-1|once
CASSQEKAGVTEAFF
TGCGCCAGCAGCCAAGAAAAAGCAGGGGTCACTGAAGCTTTCTTT
>TRBJ2-7|NA|TRBV6-6|few
CASSPRQTSYEQYF
TGTGCCAGCAGTCCCCGACAGACTTCCTACGAGCAGTACTTC
>TRBJ2-7|NA|TRBV12-3/TRBV12-4|NA
CASSLKRDEQYF
TGTGCCAGCAGTTTGAAGCGAGACGAGCAGTACTTC
>TRBJ2-2|TRBD1|TRBV29-1|many
CSVVRGQNTGELFF
TGCAGCGTTGTGAGGGGGCAAAACACCGGGGAGCTGTTTTTT
>TRBJ2-1|TRBD2|TRBV29-1|NA
CSVDRTSGRNEQFF
TGCAGCGTAGACCGGACTAGCGGGAGGAATGAGCAGTTCTTC
>TRBJ1-6|TRBD1|TRBV12-3/TRBV12-4|few
CATGRGTAGSYNSPLHF
TGTGCCACCGGTAGGGGGACAGCGGGCTCCTATAATTCACCCCTCCACTTT
>TRBJ2-5|NA|TRBV6-2/TRBV6-3|few
CASSYSSLIQETQYF
TGTGCCAGCAGTTACTCGAGTTTAATACAAGAGACCCAGTACTTC
>TRBJ2-5|TRBD1|TRBV5-1|few
CASSLAPGQAQETQYF
TGCGCCAGCAGCCTTGCCCCGGGACAGGCGCAAGAGACCCAGTACTTC
>TRBJ2-7|NA|TRBV19|few
CASSDGAVSYEQYF
TGTGCCAGTAGTGATGGAGCGGTCTCCTACGAGCAGTACTTC
>TRBJ1-1|NA|TRBV7-9|few
CASSLEGGHTEAFF
TGTGCCAGCAGCTTAGAGGGGGGGCACACTGAAGCTTTCTTT